This T cell receptor (beta chain) was found in a study of CD8 T cells in ankylosing spondylitis (dated by TCRdb to 2015 to 2018). About the investigation overall: The study set out to find disease-linked TCR variants by profiling T cell receptor beta repertoires in ankylosing spondylitis patients and healthy donors. The whole study cohort included 85 to 120 healthy donors and about two dozen ankylosing spondylitis patients. Peripheral blood was sampled, and synovial fluid was also collected from ankylosing spondylitis patients. What the study reported, not specific to this receptor: The disease-linked clones showed a CD8+ phenotype and occurred at relatively low frequencies in peripheral blood. The disease-linked clones were reported to be significantly enriched in matched synovial fluid samples from ankylosing spondylitis patients. Blood from ankylosing spondylitis patients appeared to be characterized by a TCR beta motif made up of seven or eight highly homologous amino acid variants. Some motif variants were previously reported in synovial fluid and blood of reactive arthritis patients, suggesting common disease-initiation mechanisms.

After removal of 5 bases from V and 0 bases from J, the junction retains 5 bases not matched to a gene. CDR1 and CDR2 are drawn from the germline V gene: SGHNT, YENEEA. The CDR3 runs 16 residues from the cysteine to the phenylalanine. Of all the DNA, just the CDR3 is kept, 48 bases in frame from base 1. Details on this clonotype: This clone's antigen is unknown. The record has no base qualities; no much larger clone is one base away.

The data were produced on an Illumina HiSeq 2500. Quantitative 5'-RACE with molecular barcodes was used to prepare TCR beta libraries. As for how the authors treated the data: A new computational method, built on a probabilistic model of VDJ rearrangement, was used to identify disease-linked TCR variants. TCRdb ran its own pipeline on the public reads, namely fastp trimming at Q25 and MiXCR clone calling, and kept in-frame beta chains. Each entry is one CDR3 protein sequence, shown with its most common DNA and genes. The V and J calls come from TCRdb's annotation, not from the publication. The sample has approximately 550,000 distinct CDR3 sequences on record, more than 9.5% of them singletons. The ten top clones hold nearly 7% of the sample.

The sequence joins TRBV11-3 to TRBJ2-2, with 8 central nucleotides matching TRBD1. This sequence originates from a male donor with ankylosing spondylitis. The sequenced sample was blood, either unsorted or a sorted T cell fraction (not recorded which). The CDR3 corresponds to CASSPGQGSNTGELFF. The bases read TGTGCCAGCAGCCCCGGACAGGGTTCGAACACCGGGGAGCTGTTTTTT. The full variable domain, completed from the reference TRBV11-3 and TRBJ2-2 proteins outside the CDR3, reads EAGVVQSPRYKIIEKKQPVAFWCNPISGHNTLYWYLQNLGQGPELLIRYENEEAVDDSQLPKDRFSAERLKGVDSTLKIQPAELGDSAVYLCASSPGQGSNTGELFFGEGSRLTVL.